Sequencing of this T cell receptor (beta chain) was carried out in a study of CXCR3-negative and CXCR3-positive naive CD8 T cells (dated by TCRdb to the late 2010s). Study-level background: In total, about 130 million TRB reads were obtained, or roughly 1.5 +/- 0.3 million reads per library. Diversity and physicochemical repertoire analyses were performed on some 10 donors pooled from two independent experiments. TRBV-TRBJ cluster analysis included naive subsets from about five donors and memory cells from 3 donors.

CDR1 and CDR2 are drawn from the germline V gene: ENHRY, SYGVKD. The CDR3 spans 14 residues, from the cysteine through the phenylalanine. The nucleotide record is missing. Concerning this clonotype: Its antigen remains unidentified.

Sequencing took place on a NextSeq 550. The Human TCR Profiling Kit (MiLaboratory) was used to make UMI-labeled 5' RACE TRB cDNA libraries. The full amount of extracted RNA was used for cDNA synthesis, and the full amount of resulting cDNA was used for PCR amplification. Libraries were prepared in parallel with an identical number of PCR cycles. The paper's data handling went like this. With a minimum of two reads required per UMI, MIGEC and MiXCR pulled out about 50,000 +/- 10,000 unique UMI-labeled TRB cDNA molecules from each library. On average, roughly 40,000 +/- 10,000 functional in-frame TRB CDR3 nucleotide clonotypes lacking stop codons were found per library. After each sample was downsampled to 5000 UMI-labeled TRB molecules, VDJtools was used to calculate diversity metrics such as normalized Shannon-Wiener and Chao1. VDJtools was used to calculate clonotype-size-weighted physicochemical properties of the central five CDR3 residues, namely interaction energy, strength, volume and Kidera factor 4. Each entry corresponds to one CDR3 protein sequence from reads that TCRdb reprocessed, and DNA is not given. It is TCRdb's table, rather than the study itself, that gives the V and J calls and clone size. This sample's listing comprises more than 80,000 distinct CDR3 sequences. The top ten clonotypes cover approximately 0.37% of the sample.

Results and caveats for the whole study, not just this receptor: Comparably high repertoire diversity was found in both naive subsets, whereas much lower repertoire diversity was found in memory CD8+ T cells. CXCR3 expression partially decreased after cryopreservation, so most assays used freshly isolated PBMCs. Because surface CD5, which is linked to self-reactivity in mice, was comparable between the naive subsets, TCR interaction strength was also inferred from the physicochemical properties of TRB CDR3s. TRB CDR3s from CXCR3-positive naive cells showed higher hydrophobicity (lower Kidera factor 4), lower energy, and higher strength and volume indices than CXCR3-negative naive cells. Within the same donor, TRBV-TRBJ usage looked similar between naive CXCR3-negative and CXCR3-positive cells, but memory cells had distinct patterns.

Each CD8+ T cell subset was flow-sorted in triplicate, and 300,000 or so cells per subset were placed directly into RLT lysis buffer. To exclude memory contaminants, naive CD8+ T cells were stringently defined as CD45RO-CCR7+CD27+CD95-. Using standard density gradient centrifugation, peripheral blood mononuclear cells were isolated from buffy coats. Naive CXCR3-negative and CXCR3-positive CD8+ T cells were flow-sorted using a FACSAria III. Total RNA was extracted from sorted cells using an RNeasy Mini Kit. The TCR was taken from a human donor in good health. Some clones in this sample may be carry-over from other donors' samples. Recombination joined TRBV10-3 with TRBJ2-7. The sample was naive CXCR3+ CD8+ T cells from blood. According to the study, the label for this sample's cell subset or site signals: CD45RO-CCR7+CD27+CD95- naive CD8+ T cells expressing CXCR3 (TNR3+). The CDR3 in this case is CAISESTAPYEQYF.